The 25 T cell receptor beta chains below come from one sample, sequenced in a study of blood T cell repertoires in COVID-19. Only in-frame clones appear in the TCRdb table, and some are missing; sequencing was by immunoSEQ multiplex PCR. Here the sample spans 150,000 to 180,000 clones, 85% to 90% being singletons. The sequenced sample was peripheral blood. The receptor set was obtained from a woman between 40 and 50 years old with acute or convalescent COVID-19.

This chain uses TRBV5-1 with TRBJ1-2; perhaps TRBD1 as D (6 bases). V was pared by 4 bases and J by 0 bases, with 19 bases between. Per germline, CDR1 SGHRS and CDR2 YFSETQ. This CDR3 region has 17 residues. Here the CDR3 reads CASSRLGGRGANYGYTF. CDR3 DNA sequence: TGCGCCAGCAGCCGGCTTGGGGGCAGGGGAGCTAACTATGGCTACACCTTC.

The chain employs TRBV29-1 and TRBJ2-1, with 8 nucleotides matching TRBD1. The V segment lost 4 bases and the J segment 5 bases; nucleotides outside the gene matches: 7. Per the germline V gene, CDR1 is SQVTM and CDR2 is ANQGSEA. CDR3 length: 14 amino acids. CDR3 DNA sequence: TGCAGCGTTGCAGGGGGCATTCTTAACAATGAGCAGTTCTTC. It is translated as CSVAGGILNNEQFF.

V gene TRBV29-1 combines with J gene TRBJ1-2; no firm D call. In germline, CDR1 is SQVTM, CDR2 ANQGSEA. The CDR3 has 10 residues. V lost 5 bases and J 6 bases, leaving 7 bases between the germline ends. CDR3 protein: CSVFGNGYTF. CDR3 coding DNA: TGCAGCGTTTTCGGGAATGGCTACACCTTC.

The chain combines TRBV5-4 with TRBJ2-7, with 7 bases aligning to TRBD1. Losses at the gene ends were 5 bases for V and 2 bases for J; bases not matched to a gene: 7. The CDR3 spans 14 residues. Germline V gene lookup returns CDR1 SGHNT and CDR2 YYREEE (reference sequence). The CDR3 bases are TGTGCCAGCAGGACGGGACAGCCCCCCTACGAGCAGTACTTC. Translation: CASRTGQPPYEQYF.

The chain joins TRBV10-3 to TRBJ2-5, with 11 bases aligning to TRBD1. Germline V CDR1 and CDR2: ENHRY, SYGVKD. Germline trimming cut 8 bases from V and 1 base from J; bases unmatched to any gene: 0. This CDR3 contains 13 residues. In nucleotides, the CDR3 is TGTGCCATCGGGACAGGGGGCCAAGAGACCCAGTACTTC. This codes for CAIGTGGQETQYF.

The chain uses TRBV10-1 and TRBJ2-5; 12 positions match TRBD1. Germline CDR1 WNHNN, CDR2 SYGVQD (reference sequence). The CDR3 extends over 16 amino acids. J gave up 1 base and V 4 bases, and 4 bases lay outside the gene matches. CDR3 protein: CASSAGTGGAQETQYF. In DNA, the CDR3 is TGCGCCAGCAGTGCCGGGACAGGGGGCGCCCAAGAGACCCAGTACTTC.

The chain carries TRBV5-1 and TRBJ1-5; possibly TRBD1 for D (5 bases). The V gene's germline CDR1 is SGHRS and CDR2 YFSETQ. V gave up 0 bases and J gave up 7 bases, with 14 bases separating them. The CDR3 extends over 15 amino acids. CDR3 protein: CASSLAGREGQPQHF. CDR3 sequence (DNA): TGCGCCAGCAGCTTGGCCGGCAGGGAGGGCCAGCCCCAGCATTTT. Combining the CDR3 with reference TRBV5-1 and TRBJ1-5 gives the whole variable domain KAGVTQTPRYLIKTRGQQVTLSCSPISGHRSVSWYQQTPGQGLQFLFEYFSETQRNKGNFPGRFSGRQFSNSRSEMNVSTLELGDSALYLCASSLAGREGQPQHFGDGTRLSIL.

CDR3 nucleotides: TGTGCCAGCAGAGACAGGGGCCAAGCGAACACTGAAGCTTTCTTT. It yields the protein CASRDRGQANTEAFF. The genes are TRBV6-5 and TRBJ1-1, with TRBD1 matching over 8 bases. Per the germline V gene, CDR1 is MNHEY and CDR2 is SVGAGI. The V and J ends lost 6 bases and 1 base, in that order; junction bases with no gene match: 7. CDR3 length equals 15 residues.

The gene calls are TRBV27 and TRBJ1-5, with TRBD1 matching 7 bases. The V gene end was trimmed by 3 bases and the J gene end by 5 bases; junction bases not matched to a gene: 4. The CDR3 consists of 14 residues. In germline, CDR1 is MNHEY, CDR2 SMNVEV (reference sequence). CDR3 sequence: CASSFIGQDQPQHF. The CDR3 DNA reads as TGTGCCAGCAGTTTCATAGGACAGGATCAGCCCCAGCATTTT.

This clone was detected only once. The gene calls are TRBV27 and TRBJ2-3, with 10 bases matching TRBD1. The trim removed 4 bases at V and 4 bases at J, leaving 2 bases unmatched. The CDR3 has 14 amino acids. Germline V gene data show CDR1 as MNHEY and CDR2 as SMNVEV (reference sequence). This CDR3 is CASSWDRGSDTQYF. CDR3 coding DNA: TGTGCCAGCAGTTGGGACAGGGGATCAGATACGCAGTATTTT.

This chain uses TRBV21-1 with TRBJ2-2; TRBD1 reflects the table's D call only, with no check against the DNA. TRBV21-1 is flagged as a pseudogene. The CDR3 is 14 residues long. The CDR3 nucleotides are TGTGCCAGCAGCCGACAGGGGGGAACCGGGGAGCTGTTTTTT. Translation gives CASSRQGGTGELFF.

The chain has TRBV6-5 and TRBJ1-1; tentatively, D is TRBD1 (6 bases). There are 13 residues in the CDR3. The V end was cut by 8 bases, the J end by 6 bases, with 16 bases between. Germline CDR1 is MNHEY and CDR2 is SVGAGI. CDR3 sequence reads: CASRWGGLAEAFF. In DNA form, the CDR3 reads TGTGCCAGCCGTTGGGGGGGGCTGGCTGAAGCTTTCTTT.

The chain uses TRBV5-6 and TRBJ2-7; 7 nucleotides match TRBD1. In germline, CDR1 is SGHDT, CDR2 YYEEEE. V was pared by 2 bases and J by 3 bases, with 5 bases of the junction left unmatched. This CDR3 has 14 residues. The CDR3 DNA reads TGTGCCAGCAGCTTCGTGACAGGGTTCTACGAGCAGTACTTC. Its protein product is CASSFVTGFYEQYF.

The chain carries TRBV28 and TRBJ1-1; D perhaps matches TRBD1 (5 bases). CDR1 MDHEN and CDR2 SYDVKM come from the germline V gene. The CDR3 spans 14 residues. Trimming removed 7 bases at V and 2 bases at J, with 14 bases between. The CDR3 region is CASKTGVRNTEAFF. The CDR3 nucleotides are TGTGCCAGCAAAACGGGGGTTCGAAACACTGAAGCTTTCTTT.

The CDR3 sequence: CASSRDGGFF. The DNA for the CDR3 is TGTGCCAGCAGCCGGGATGGTGGGTTCTTC. The rearrangement uses TRBV7-2 and TRBJ2-1; a possible D gene is TRBD2 (5 bases). Germline CDR1 and CDR2: SGHTA and FQGNSA. The V gene lost 5 bases and the J gene lost 15 bases, with 11 bases spanning the gap. CDR3 size: 10 residues.

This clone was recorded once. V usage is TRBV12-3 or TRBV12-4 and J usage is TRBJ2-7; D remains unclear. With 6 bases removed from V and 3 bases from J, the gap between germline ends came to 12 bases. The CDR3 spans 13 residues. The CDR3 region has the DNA TGTGCCAGCAGCCCCGGTCGTAACTACGAGCAGTACTTC. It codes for CASSPGRNYEQYF.

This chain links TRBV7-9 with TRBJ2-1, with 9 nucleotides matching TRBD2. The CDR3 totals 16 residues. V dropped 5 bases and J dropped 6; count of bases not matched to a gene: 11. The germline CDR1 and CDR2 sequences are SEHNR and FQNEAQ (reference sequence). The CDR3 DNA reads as TGTGCCAGCAGCCCCCGTTCTAGCGGGATCTTCAATGAGCAGTTCTTC. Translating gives CASSPRSSGIFNEQFF.

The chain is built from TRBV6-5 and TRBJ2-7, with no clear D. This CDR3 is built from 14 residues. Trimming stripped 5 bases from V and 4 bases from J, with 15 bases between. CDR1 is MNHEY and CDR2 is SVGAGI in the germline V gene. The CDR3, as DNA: TGTGCCAGCAGTCCATCCGGTCACGGGTACGAGCAGTACTTC. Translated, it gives CASSPSGHGYEQYF.

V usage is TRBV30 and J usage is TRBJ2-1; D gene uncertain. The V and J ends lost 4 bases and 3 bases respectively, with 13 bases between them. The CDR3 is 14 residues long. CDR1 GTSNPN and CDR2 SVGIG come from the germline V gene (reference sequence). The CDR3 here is CAWMAAENYNEQFF. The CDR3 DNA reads TGTGCCTGGATGGCGGCAGAGAACTACAATGAGCAGTTCTTC.

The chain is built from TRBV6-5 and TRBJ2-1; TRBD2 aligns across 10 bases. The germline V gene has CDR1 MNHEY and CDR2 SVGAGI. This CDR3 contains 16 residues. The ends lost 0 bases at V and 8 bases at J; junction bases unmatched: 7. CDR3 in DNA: TGTGCCAGCAGTTACTCGACTAGCGGGTCCGTTTATGAGCAGTTCTTC. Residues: CASSYSTSGSVYEQFF.

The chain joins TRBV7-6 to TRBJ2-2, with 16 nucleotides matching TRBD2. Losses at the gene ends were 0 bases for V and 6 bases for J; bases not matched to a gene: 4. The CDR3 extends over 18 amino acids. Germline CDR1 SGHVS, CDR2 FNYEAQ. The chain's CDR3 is CASSLAGLAGGPAGELFF. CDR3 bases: TGTGCCAGCAGCTTAGCGGGACTAGCGGGGGGGCCCGCCGGGGAGCTGTTTTTT.

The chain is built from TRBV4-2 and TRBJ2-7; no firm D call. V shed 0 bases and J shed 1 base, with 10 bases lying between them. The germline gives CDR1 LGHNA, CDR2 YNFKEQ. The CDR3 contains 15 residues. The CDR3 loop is CASSQENELSYEQYF. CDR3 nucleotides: TGTGCCAGCAGCCAAGAAAATGAGCTATCCTACGAGCAGTACTTC.

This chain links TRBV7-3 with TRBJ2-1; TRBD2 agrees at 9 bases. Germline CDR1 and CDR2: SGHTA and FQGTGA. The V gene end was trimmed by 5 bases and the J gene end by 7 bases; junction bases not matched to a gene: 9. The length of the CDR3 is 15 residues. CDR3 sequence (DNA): TGTGCCAGCAGCCTTACGGGACTAGCTGCTAATGAGCAGTTCTTC. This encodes CASSLTGLAANEQFF. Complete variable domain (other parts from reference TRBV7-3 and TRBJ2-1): GAGVSQTPSNKVTEKGKYVELRCDPISGHTALYWYRQSLGQGPEFLIYFQGTGAADDSGLPNDRFFAVRPEGSVSTLKIQRTERGDSAVYLCASSLTGLAANEQFFGPGTRLTVL.

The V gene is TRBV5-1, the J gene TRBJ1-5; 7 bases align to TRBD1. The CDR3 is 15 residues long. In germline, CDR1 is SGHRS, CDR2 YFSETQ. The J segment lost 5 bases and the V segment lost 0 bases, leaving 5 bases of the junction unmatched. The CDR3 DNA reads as TGCGCCAGCAGCTTGGGAGGGGACAGTTATCAGCCCCAGCATTTT. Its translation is CASSLGGDSYQPQHF.

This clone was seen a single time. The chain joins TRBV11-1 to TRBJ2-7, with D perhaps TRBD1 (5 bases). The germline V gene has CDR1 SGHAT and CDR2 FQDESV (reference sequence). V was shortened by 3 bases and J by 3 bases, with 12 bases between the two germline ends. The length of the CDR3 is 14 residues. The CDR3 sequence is CASSLITGNYEQYF. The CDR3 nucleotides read TGTGCCAGCAGCTTGATAACAGGTAACTACGAGCAGTACTTC.